The sample holds a few counts of the clone carrying this TCR beta chain. The antigen remains undetermined. With 60 Vbeta and 13 Jbeta primers, the PCR was carried out. Method: immunoSEQ multiplex PCR; TCRdb's copy keeps in-frame clones and lacks some. The sample yields about 150,000 clones, roughly 9.4% seen once. These data belong to a study of cytomegalovirus exposure and HLA in healthy donors. The CDR3 sequence is 16 residues long. Losses at the gene ends were 4 bases for V and 0 bases for J; bases not matched to a gene: 7. CDR1 SGDLS and CDR2 YYNGEE come from the germline V gene. Study-level results: As a later analysis showed, several of the most significant clusters appeared to be linked to common viral pathogens.

The sequenced material came from PBMCs. The chain carries TRBV9 and TRBJ2-3; 8 bases line up with TRBD1. This clonotype was obtained from a male donor in good health and CMV-seronegative. The CDR3 is CASSPWDRPSTDTQYF. The CDR3 nucleotides read TGTGCCAGCAGCCCCTGGGACAGGCCTAGCACAGATACGCAGTATTTT.